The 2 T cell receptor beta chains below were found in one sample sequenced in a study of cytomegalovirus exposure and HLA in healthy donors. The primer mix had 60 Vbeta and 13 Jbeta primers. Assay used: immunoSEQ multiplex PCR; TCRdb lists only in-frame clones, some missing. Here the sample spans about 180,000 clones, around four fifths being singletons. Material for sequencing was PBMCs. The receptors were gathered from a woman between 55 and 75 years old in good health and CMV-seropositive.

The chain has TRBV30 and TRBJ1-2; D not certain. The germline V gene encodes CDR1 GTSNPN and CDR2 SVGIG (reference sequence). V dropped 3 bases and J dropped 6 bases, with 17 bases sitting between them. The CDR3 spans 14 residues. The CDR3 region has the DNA TGTGCCTGGAGCGATAATTTGGGGAGGGATGGCTACACCTTC. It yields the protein CAWSDNLGRDGYTF. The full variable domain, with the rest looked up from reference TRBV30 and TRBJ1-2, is SQTIHQWPATLVQPVGSPLSLECTVEGTSNPNLYWYRQAAGRGLQLLFYSVGIGQISSEVPQNLSASRPQDRQFILSSKKLLLSDSGFYLCAWSDNLGRDGYTFGSGTRLTVV.

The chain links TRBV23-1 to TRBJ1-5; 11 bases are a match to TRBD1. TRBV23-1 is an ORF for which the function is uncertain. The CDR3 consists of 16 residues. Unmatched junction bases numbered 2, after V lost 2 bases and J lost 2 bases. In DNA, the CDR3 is TGCGCCAGCAGTCAAACGGGACAGGGGGGCAATCAGCCCCAGCATTTT. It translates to CASSQTGQGGNQPQHF.